One and the same sample provided the 17 T cell receptor beta chains below, sequenced in a study of blood T cell repertoires in COVID-19. Sequencing used immunoSEQ multiplex PCR; TCRdb keeps in-frame clones, though not all of them. Among some 90,000 clones listed, approximately 87% were seen once. The material sequenced was peripheral blood. These receptors were obtained from a human donor in a cohort sampled during active COVID-19.

This clone occurred a few times. The CDR3 DNA sequence: TGTGCCAGCAGCTTAGTTTTTGGAGGGACAGCGACCTCCTACGAGCAGTACTTC. Protein sequence: CASSLVFGGTATSYEQYF. The V call is TRBV7-9, the J call TRBJ2-7, with D possibly being TRBD1 (7 bases). Germline V gene data show CDR1 as SEHNR and CDR2 as FQNEAQ (reference sequence). V lost 1 base to trimming and J lost 0 bases, with 19 bases between them. The CDR3 contains 18 residues.

The V gene is TRBV5-1, the J gene TRBJ2-3, with 8 bases lining up with TRBD1. With 8 bases clipped from V and 1 base from J, the junction kept 6 bases outside the gene matches. This CDR3 is built from 14 residues. Germline CDR1 SGHRS, CDR2 YFSETQ. This chain's CDR3 is CASRGQAGTDTQYF. CDR3 bases: TGCGCCAGTAGGGGACAGGCAGGCACAGATACGCAGTATTTT.

The J gene is TRBJ2-7, the V gene TRBV11-2; maybe TRBD1 (5 bases). The CDR3 covers 12 residues. With 4 bases removed from V and 4 bases from J, the gap between germline ends came to 8 bases. Germline CDR1 is SGHAT and CDR2 is FQNNGV. The DNA of the CDR3 is TGTGCCAGCAGCTCAGCAGGGTACGAGCAGTACTTC. This gives the protein CASSSAGYEQYF.

The CDR3, as DNA: TGTGCCAGCAGCCAAGAAGGGGCCGGGACTGCGAACACCGGGGAGCTGTTTTTT. Translating gives CASSQEGAGTANTGELFF. The chain links TRBV4-2 to TRBJ2-2; tentatively, D is TRBD2 (6 bases). This CDR3 comprises 18 residues. The V gene lost 0 bases and the J gene lost 0 bases, with 14 bases spanning the gap. Germline assignment: CDR1 LGHNA and CDR2 YNFKEQ.

The rearrangement joins TRBV11-1 to TRBJ2-2, with 7 nucleotides matching TRBD2. The CDR3 has 15 amino acids. The V gene end was trimmed by 5 bases and the J gene end by 3 bases; junction bases not matched to a gene: 6. Germline V gene data show CDR1 as SGHAT and CDR2 as FQDESV (reference sequence). The CDR3 nucleotides are TGTGCCAGCAGCCCGAGGACTAGAGACACCGGGGAGCTGTTTTTT. The encoded protein is CASSPRTRDTGELFF.

This clone has a handful of counts. The CDR3 DNA reads TGCGCCAGCAGCTTGGCGGGACTAGCGGAGAGGGAGACCCAGTACTTC. Its protein product is CASSLAGLAERETQYF. The chain uses TRBV5-1 and TRBJ2-5; 11 nucleotides align to TRBD2. V lost 0 bases and J lost 5; bases outside the gene matches: 6. The CDR3 runs to 16 residues. The V gene's germline CDR1 is SGHRS and CDR2 YFSETQ.

The chain uses TRBV30 and TRBJ1-1; no reliable D call. Trimming pared 0 bases from V and 1 base from J, leaving 6 bases between. From germline, CDR1 is GTSNPN and CDR2 SVGIG (reference sequence). The CDR3 sequence is 13 residues long. The CDR3 sequence is CAWSVEGNTEAFF. DNA of the CDR3: TGTGCCTGGAGTGTGGAGGGGAACACTGAAGCTTTCTTT.

The chain couples TRBV7-2 to TRBJ1-3; D remains unclear. The CDR3 consists of 14 residues. Per the germline V gene, CDR1 is SGHTA and CDR2 is FQGNSA. V lost 1 base and J 1 base, leaving 5 bases between the germline ends. The CDR3 loop reads CASSLGGSGNTIYF. The CDR3 DNA is TGTGCCAGCAGCTTAGGAGGGTCTGGAAACACCATATATTTT.

V and J are TRBV5-4 and TRBJ2-7, with 9 bases that match TRBD1. This CDR3 has 15 residues. Germline CDR1 and CDR2: SGHNT and YYREEE (reference sequence). Trimming removed 6 bases from V and 4 bases from J; junction bases left unmatched: 11. The CDR3 protein is CASTPGQGSLYEQYF. As DNA, the CDR3 is TGTGCCAGCACCCCGGGACAGGGAAGTCTATACGAGCAGTACTTC.

The chain has TRBV5-1 and TRBJ2-2; no reliable D call. This CDR3 is 14 amino acids long. V was shortened by 2 bases and J by 5 bases, with 10 bases between the two germline ends. Looked up from germline, CDR1 is SGHRS and CDR2 is YFSETQ. CDR3 coding DNA: TGCGCCAGCAGCTTTAAGGCGGAAACCGGGGAGCTGTTTTTT. Its translation: CASSFKAETGELFF.

This chain links TRBV28 with TRBJ2-2; D might be TRBD1 (5 bases). Germline CDR1 reads MDHEN; CDR2 reads SYDVKM. Trimming left V 3 bases short and J 2 bases short, with 10 bases between. The CDR3 has 15 amino acids. CDR3 in DNA: TGTGCCAGCAGTTTTTGGCAGGGAAACACCGGGGAGCTGTTTTTT. This sequence encodes CASSFWQGNTGELFF.

This clone turned up a few times. The chain uses TRBV11-1 and TRBJ2-5, with D perhaps matching TRBD1 (6 bases). CDR3 length: 15 amino acids. The V gene's germline CDR1 is SGHAT and CDR2 FQDESV (reference sequence). Trimming took 5 bases from V and 1 from J, leaving 14 bases between them. In DNA, the CDR3 is TGTGCCAGCAGCCCTAGGGGACACCTCCAAGAGACCCAGTACTTC. Translating it yields CASSPRGHLQETQYF.

The chain combines TRBV9 with TRBJ2-5, with TRBD2 as a possible D gene (6 bases). Germline CDR1 reads SGDLS; CDR2 reads YYNGEE. The CDR3 loop spans 14 amino acids. Trimming took off 4 bases at V and 2 bases at J, with 12 bases between the two ends. The CDR3 loop reads CASSPASVQETQYF. In nucleotides, the CDR3 is TGTGCCAGCAGCCCTGCTAGCGTTCAAGAGACCCAGTACTTC.

The rearrangement links TRBV6-6 to TRBJ1-1; a weak D match, TRBD1 (6 bases). V dropped 1 base and J dropped 1 base, with 10 bases sitting between them. The CDR3 extends over 15 amino acids. Germline V CDR1 and CDR2: MNHNY, SVGAGI (reference sequence). In DNA form, the CDR3 reads TGTGCCAGCAGTTACTTCACAGGGAAGAACACTGAAGCTTTCTTT. Amino acid sequence: CASSYFTGKNTEAFF.

The rearrangement uses TRBV29-1 and TRBJ2-1, with 8 bases matching TRBD1. Germline assignment: CDR1 SQVTM and CDR2 ANQGSEA. CDR3 length: 15 residues. The trim removed 3 bases at V and 3 bases at J, leaving 7 bases unmatched. The CDR3: CSVEPGQGFYNEQFF. DNA for the CDR3: TGCAGCGTTGAGCCCGGACAGGGTTTCTACAATGAGCAGTTCTTC.

The chain uses TRBV7-3 and TRBJ1-4; TRBD1 is a possible D gene (5 bases). Trimming removed 0 bases at V and 4 bases at J, with 9 bases between. CDR1 and CDR2 (germline): SGHTA, FQGTGA. This CDR3 has 15 residues. The CDR3 region is CASSLTGGGNEKLFF. The CDR3 DNA sequence: TGTGCCAGCAGCTTAACGGGCGGGGGTAATGAAAAACTGTTTTTT.

This clone was detected once. The chain carries TRBV7-2 and TRBJ1-2; D may be TRBD1 (5 bases). From germline, CDR1 is SGHTA and CDR2 FQGNSA. The CDR3 is made up of 15 amino acids. V was pared by 1 base and J by 0 bases, with 9 bases between. In DNA form, the CDR3 reads TGTGCCAGCAGCTTAGTCCAGGGTTCTAACTATGGCTACACCTTC. It is translated as CASSLVQGSNYGYTF.